Sequencing of this T cell receptor beta chain was carried out in a study of blood T cells in healthy people across ages. With a J-beta primer mix and a sample-barcoded 5' primer, a second PCR ran roughly 7 to 11 cycles. The authors tagged each cDNA molecule using a template-switch adaptor with 12 random nucleotides. All samples yielded 2.5 million or more CDR3-containing paired-end reads. MiXCR was run by TCRdb on the 5' RACE reads, yielding one entry per CDR3 protein. The sample records 600,000 to 800,000 distinct CDR3 sequences, roughly half being singletons. Each sample provided at least 6 micrograms of extracted total RNA. The CDR3 is 15 amino acids. Trimming cost V 2 bases and J 8 bases; bases outside gene matches: 5. The germline gives CDR1 SGHRS, CDR2 YFSETQ. This clonotype was detected ten times or more.

The TCR originated in a woman aged 80 or older in good health. The chain couples TRBV5-1 to TRBJ2-1; TRBD2 matches at 12 bases. Specimen: blood. In nucleotides, the CDR3 is TGCGCCAGCAGCTTTCTAGCGGGAGGGCCCGATGAGCAGTTCTTC. Translated: CASSFLAGGPDEQFF.